Listed below are T cell receptor beta chains from one sample, sequenced in a study of cytomegalovirus exposure and HLA in healthy donors. The repertoire was sequenced with immunoSEQ multiplex PCR; TCRdb's copy has only in-frame clones and lacks some. The data contain 100,000 to 120,000 clones, around 80% of them singletons. The sequenced sample was PBMCs. These receptors all stem from a man aged 35-49 years in good health and CMV-seropositive. Each CDR3 is given with its conserved first and last residue. The order of the fields is clone size, D gene, J gene, V gene, CDR3 DNA, CDR3 protein. D genes are given only for firm matches. Clone size is given for some rows only: seen once, a few or many times, or a class if the clone is expanded.

size: .; D: TRBD2; J: TRBJ2-1; V: TRBV4-1; DNA: TGCGCCAGCAGACCTACTAGCGGCAATATCAATGAGCAGTTCTTC; CDR3: CASRPTSGNINEQFF
size: once; D: .; J: TRBJ2-7; V: TRBV5-4; DNA: TGTGCCAGCAGCTCCCCGGCCGGGGGATACGAGCAGTACTTC; CDR3: CASSSPAGGYEQYF
size: .; D: .; J: TRBJ1-3; V: TRBV15; DNA: TGTGCCACCAGCAGGGCCGGGGGGGACTCTGGAAACACCATATATTTT; CDR3: CATSRAGGDSGNTIYF
size: .; D: TRBD2; J: TRBJ2-2; V: TRBV5-4; DNA: TGTGCCAGCAGCCCTCTAGGGGGACTAGCGGGAACCGCGAACACCGGGGAGCTGTTTTTT; CDR3: CASSPLGGLAGTANTGELFF
size: few; D: .; J: TRBJ1-3; V: TRBV6-1; DNA: TGTGCCAGCAGTGAAGTCGGGGGGATACTCTCTGGAAACACCATATATTTT; CDR3: CASSEVGGILSGNTIYF
size: .; D: .; J: TRBJ2-5; V: TRBV29-1; DNA: TGCAGCGTTGATTCGGGGTCGGAGACCCAGTACTTC; CDR3: CSVDSGSETQYF
size: .; D: .; J: TRBJ2-1; V: TRBV6-1; DNA: TGTGCCAGCAGCGACCAGGCGAGCTCCTACAATGAGCAGTTCTTC; CDR3: CASSDQASSYNEQFF
size: few; D: TRBD2; J: TRBJ2-3; V: TRBV13; DNA: TGTGCCAGCAGCTTAGGCGGGGGGGGCACAGATACGCAGTATTTT; CDR3: CASSLGGGGTDTQYF
size: .; D: .; J: TRBJ2-2; V: TRBV4-3; DNA: TGCGCCAGCAGCCAAGATATGGGGGAGCTGTTTTTT; CDR3: CASSQDMGELFF
size: .; D: .; J: TRBJ2-7; V: TRBV10-2; DNA: TGCGCCAGCAGTGCCCTCGAGGGACTGCTCTACGAGCAGTACTTC; CDR3: CASSALEGLLYEQYF
size: .; D: TRBD1; J: TRBJ1-6; V: TRBV2; DNA: TGTGCCAGCAGGCCCGGAGGGACAGGCGTCCATTCACCCCTCCACTTT; CDR3: CASRPGGTGVHSPLHF
size: few; D: TRBD1; J: TRBJ2-3; V: TRBV4-3; DNA: TGCGCCAGCAGCAAGAACAGGGGATTGGGCACAGATACGCAGTATTTT; CDR3: CASSKNRGLGTDTQYF
size: .; D: .; J: TRBJ1-2; V: TRBV7-2; DNA: TGTGCCAGCAGGCAGGGGTTTGGCTACACCTTC; CDR3: CASRQGFGYTF
size: once; D: TRBD1; J: TRBJ1-1; V: TRBV7-3; DNA: TGTGCCAGCAGCTTATCCTGGGACAGGAACTGGACTGAAGCTTTCTTT; CDR3: CASSLSWDRNWTEAFF
size: .; D: TRBD1; J: TRBJ1-1; V: TRBV19; DNA: TGTGCCAGTAGTATCAGGGGGCGCCTCCCTGAAGCTTTCTTT; CDR3: CASSIRGRLPEAFF
size: .; D: .; J: TRBJ1-1; V: TRBV11-3; DNA: TGTGCCAGCAGCTCAATGACAGGCCGCGAAGCTTTCTTT; CDR3: CASSSMTGREAFF
size: .; D: TRBD1; J: TRBJ2-5; V: TRBV25-1; DNA: TGTGCCAGCAGTATCGGGGGACAGGCCGAGACCCAGTACTTC; CDR3: CASSIGGQAETQYF
size: .; D: TRBD2; J: TRBJ2-5; V: TRBV5-6; DNA: TGTGCCAGCAGTCGGGGGACTAGCGAGACCCAGTACTTC; CDR3: CASSRGTSETQYF
size: few; D: .; J: TRBJ2-7; V: TRBV28; DNA: TGTGCCAGCAGTTTCCTCAGGTCCGAGCAGTACTTC; CDR3: CASSFLRSEQYF
size: few; D: .; J: TRBJ1-6; V: TRBV4-3; DNA: TGCGCCAGCAACCGGGGACTGGCTTTGTTGTCACCCCTCCACTTT; CDR3: CASNRGLALLSPLHF
size: .; D: TRBD2; J: TRBJ2-7; V: TRBV27; DNA: TGTGCCAGCAGTTTAAGTACAGCGGGGCTTTGGCACGAGCAGTACTTC; CDR3: CASSLSTAGLWHEQYF
size: .; D: .; J: TRBJ2-1; V: TRBV7-3; DNA: TGTGCCAGCAGCCCCCAGGGCCTCTACAATGAGCAGTTCTTC; CDR3: CASSPQGLYNEQFF
size: .; D: TRBD1; J: TRBJ2-2; V: TRBV7-9; DNA: TGTGCCAGCAGCTTACCTGGGACAGGGGCGTCCACCGGGGAGCTGTTTTTT; CDR3: CASSLPGTGASTGELFF
size: .; D: .; J: TRBJ2-7; V: TRBV28; DNA: TGTGCCAGCAGTTCTGGGACACCAGCCCTCTACGAGCAGTACTTC; CDR3: CASSSGTPALYEQYF
size: .; D: .; J: TRBJ1-1; V: TRBV28; DNA: TGTGCCACCCTAGACGTGAACACTGAAGCTTTCTTT; CDR3: CATLDVNTEAFF
size: .; D: .; J: TRBJ2-7; V: TRBV4-1; DNA: TGCGCCAGCAGCCAACGGACGGGAGCATCCTACGAGCAGTACTTC; CDR3: CASSQRTGASYEQYF
size: .; D: .; J: TRBJ2-1; V: TRBV23-1; DNA: TGCGCCAGCAGTCAAGACGGGAGTATTCCCCCGTTCTTC; CDR3: CASSQDGSIPPFF
size: .; D: TRBD2; J: TRBJ2-7; V: TRBV2; DNA: TGTGCCAGCAGTGACCCCGGGACTAGTTCCTACGAGCAGTACTTC; CDR3: CASSDPGTSSYEQYF
size: .; D: .; J: TRBJ2-1; V: TRBV5-6; DNA: TGTGCCAGCACCGACCAGGGTGGTGAGCAGTTCTTC; CDR3: CASTDQGGEQFF
size: .; D: TRBD1; J: TRBJ1-2; V: TRBV11-3; DNA: TGTGCCAGCAGCTTAAAAAAGGGGGCAATCCTCCTAAGCTATGGCTACACCTTC; CDR3: CASSLKKGAILLSYGYTF
size: .; D: TRBD2; J: TRBJ2-7; V: TRBV7-2; DNA: TGTGCCAGCAGCTTAAGGACTAGCGGGAGGGTCCACGAGCAGTACTTC; CDR3: CASSLRTSGRVHEQYF
size: .; D: .; J: TRBJ2-2; V: TRBV7-3; DNA: TGTGCCAGCAGCTTTTCAGGAAACACCGGGGAGCTGTTTTTT; CDR3: CASSFSGNTGELFF
size: .; D: TRBD1; J: TRBJ2-7; V: TRBV7-3; DNA: TGTGCCAGCAGCCCAAGACAGGGACACGAGCAGTACTTC; CDR3: CASSPRQGHEQYF
size: few; D: .; J: TRBJ2-5; V: TRBV6-1; DNA: TGTGCCAGCAGGGAGGAAGAGACCCAGTACTTC; CDR3: CASREEETQYF
size: .; D: TRBD1; J: TRBJ2-7; V: TRBV5-1; DNA: TGCGCCAGCAGGCCCCAAGGGACAGGGGGAAGGTACGAGCAGTACTTC; CDR3: CASRPQGTGGRYEQYF
size: .; D: TRBD1; J: TRBJ2-1; V: TRBV30; DNA: TGTGCCCGCCGGGACAGGGGTTCCTACAATGAGCAGTTCTTC; CDR3: CARRDRGSYNEQFF
size: .; D: .; J: TRBJ2-1; V: TRBV6-5; DNA: TGTGCCAGCAACGGGGGGCTCATCGATGAGCAGTTCTTC; CDR3: CASNGGLIDEQFF
size: .; D: .; J: TRBJ2-6; V: TRBV15; DNA: TGTGCCACCAGCAGAGAGAGGGGGGGTGTGATGAGCGACGTCCTGACTTTC; CDR3: CATSRERGGVMSDVLTF
size: .; D: TRBD2; J: TRBJ2-7; V: TRBV7-9; DNA: TGTGCCAGCAGCTCCGGGGAGCGGGGGGCCTACGAGCAGTACTTC; CDR3: CASSSGERGAYEQYF
size: .; D: TRBD2; J: TRBJ2-1; V: TRBV15; DNA: TGTGCCACCAGCAGAGGGACTAGCGGGAGCAATGAGCAGTTCTTC; CDR3: CATSRGTSGSNEQFF
size: .; D: TRBD1; J: TRBJ2-3; V: TRBV7-3; DNA: TGTGCCAGCAGCTTTAAGGGGGCCAACACAGATACGCAGTATTTT; CDR3: CASSFKGANTDTQYF